The present T cell receptor (beta chain) was sequenced within a study of Ad26.COV2.S vaccination and SARS-CoV-2 variants. About the research overall: The authors gave Ad26.COV2.S intramuscularly, either once or twice 56 days apart.

TCRdb's copy holds only in-frame clones and misses some; the assay was immunoSEQ multiplex PCR. Of a few hundred thousand clones in the sample, over 75% were seen once. Treatment described: around 19 received Ad26.COV2.S at low or high dose, single or two shots; several received placebo; per-sample allocation not given. Day 63 after the first injection of vaccine or placebo was the sampling time. It was Wuhan-strain SARS-CoV-2 spike that the Ad26 vaccine vector expressed. As to this clone: Its antigen is unidentified.

Deletions cut 3 bases from V and 0 bases from J, with 20 bases between. The CDR3 loop spans 19 amino acids. The germline V gene encodes CDR1 LNHDA and CDR2 SQIVND (reference sequence). Points from the study as a whole: With respect to non-spike TCR breadth, vaccine and placebo recipients were similar.

The sample was peripheral blood, taken in a trial of Ad26.COV2.S vaccine versus placebo. This TCR derives from a person aged 18-60 years who received the Ad26.COV2.S COVID-19 vaccine or a placebo. The gene calls are TRBV19 and TRBJ1-4, with D uncertain. CDR3 DNA: TGTGCCAGTAGTATGGTCGACATCTTACGGGGAACAACTAATGAAAAACTGTTTTTT. It is translated as CASSMVDILRGTTNEKLFF.